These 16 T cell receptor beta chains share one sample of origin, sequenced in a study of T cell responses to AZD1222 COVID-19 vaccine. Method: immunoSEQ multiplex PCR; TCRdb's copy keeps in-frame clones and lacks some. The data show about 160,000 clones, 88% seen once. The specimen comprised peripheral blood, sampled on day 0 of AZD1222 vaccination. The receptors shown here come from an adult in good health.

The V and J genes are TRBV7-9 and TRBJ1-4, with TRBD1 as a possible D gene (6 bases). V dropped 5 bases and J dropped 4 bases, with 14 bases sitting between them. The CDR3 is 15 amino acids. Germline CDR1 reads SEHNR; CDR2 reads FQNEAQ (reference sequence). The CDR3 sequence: CASSPRGVGNEKLFF. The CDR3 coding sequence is TGTGCCAGCAGCCCCAGGGGAGTGGGTAATGAAAAACTGTTTTTT.

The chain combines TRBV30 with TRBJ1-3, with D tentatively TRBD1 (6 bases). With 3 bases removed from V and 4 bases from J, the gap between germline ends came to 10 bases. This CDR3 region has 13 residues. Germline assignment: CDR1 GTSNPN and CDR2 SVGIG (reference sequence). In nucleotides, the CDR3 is TGTGCCTGGAGGCGGGGGCAGGGAAACACCATATATTTT. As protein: CAWRRGQGNTIYF.

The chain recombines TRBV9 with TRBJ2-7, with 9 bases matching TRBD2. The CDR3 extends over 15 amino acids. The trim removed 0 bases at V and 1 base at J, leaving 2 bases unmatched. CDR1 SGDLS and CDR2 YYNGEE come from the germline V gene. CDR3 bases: TGTGCCAGCAGCGTAGCGGCGGGAGGGTCCTACGAGCAGTACTTC. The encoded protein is CASSVAAGGSYEQYF.

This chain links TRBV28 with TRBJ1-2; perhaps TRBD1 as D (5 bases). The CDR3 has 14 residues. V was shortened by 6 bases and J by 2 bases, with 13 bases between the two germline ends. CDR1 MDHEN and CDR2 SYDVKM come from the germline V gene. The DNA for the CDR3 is TGTGCCAGCAGCCCCCGGGAGGGGAACTATGGCTACACCTTC. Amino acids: CASSPREGNYGYTF.

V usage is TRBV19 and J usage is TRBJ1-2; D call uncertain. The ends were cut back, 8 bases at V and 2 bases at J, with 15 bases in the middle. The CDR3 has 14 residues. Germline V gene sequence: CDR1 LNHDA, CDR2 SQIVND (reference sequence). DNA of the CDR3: TGTGCCAGTCTTCAACGGGGTCCCAACTATGGCTACACCTTC. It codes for CASLQRGPNYGYTF.

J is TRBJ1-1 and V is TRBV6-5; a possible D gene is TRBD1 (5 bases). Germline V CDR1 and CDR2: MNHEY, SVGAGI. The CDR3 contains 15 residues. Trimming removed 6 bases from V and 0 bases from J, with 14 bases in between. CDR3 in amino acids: CASRMRGGVNTEAFF. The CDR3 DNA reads TGTGCCAGCAGAATGCGTGGAGGGGTGAACACTGAAGCTTTCTTT.

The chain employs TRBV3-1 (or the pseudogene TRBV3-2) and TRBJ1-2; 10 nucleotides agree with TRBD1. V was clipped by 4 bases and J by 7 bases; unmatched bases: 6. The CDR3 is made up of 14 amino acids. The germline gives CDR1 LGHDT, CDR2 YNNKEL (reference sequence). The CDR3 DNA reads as TGTGCCAGCAGCCGGGGACAGGGGAATCCTGGCTACACCTTC. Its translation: CASSRGQGNPGYTF.

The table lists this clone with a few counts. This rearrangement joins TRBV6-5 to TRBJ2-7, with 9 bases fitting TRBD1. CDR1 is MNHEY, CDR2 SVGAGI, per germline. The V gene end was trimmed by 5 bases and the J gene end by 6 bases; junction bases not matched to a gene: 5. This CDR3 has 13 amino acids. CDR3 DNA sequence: TGTGCCAGCAGTATCCGGGACAGGGCCGAGCAGTACTTC. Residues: CASSIRDRAEQYF.

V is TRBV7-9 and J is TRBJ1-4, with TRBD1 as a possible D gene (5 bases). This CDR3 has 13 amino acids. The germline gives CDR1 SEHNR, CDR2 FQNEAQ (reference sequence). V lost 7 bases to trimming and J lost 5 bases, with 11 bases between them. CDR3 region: CASTSGGNEKLFF. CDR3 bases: TGTGCCAGCACTTCCGGGGGGAATGAAAAACTGTTTTTT.

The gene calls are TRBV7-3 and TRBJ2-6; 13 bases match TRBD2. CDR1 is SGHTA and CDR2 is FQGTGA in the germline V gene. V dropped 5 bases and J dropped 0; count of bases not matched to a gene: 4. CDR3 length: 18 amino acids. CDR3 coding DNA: TGTGCCAGCAGCCCAACTAGCGGGGGGGCCTCTGGGGCCAACGTCCTGACTTTC. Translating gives CASSPTSGGASGANVLTF.

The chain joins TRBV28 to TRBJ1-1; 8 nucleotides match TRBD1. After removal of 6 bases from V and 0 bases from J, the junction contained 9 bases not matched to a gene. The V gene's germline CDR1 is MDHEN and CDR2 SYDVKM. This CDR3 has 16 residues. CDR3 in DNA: TGTGCCAGCAGAGAAAACGGACAGGGTTTGAACACTGAAGCTTTCTTT. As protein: CASRENGQGLNTEAFF.

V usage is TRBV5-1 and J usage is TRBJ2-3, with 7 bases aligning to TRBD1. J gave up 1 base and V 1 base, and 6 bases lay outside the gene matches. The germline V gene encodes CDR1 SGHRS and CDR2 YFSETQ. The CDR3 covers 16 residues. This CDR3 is CASSLLSQGGTDTQYF. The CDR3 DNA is TGCGCCAGCAGCTTGTTATCTCAGGGGGGCACAGATACGCAGTATTTT.

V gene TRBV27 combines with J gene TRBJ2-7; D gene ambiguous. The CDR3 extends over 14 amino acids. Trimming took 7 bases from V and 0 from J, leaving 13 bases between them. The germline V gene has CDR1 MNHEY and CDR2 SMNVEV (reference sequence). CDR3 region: CASTRTESSYEQYF. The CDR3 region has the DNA TGTGCCAGCACCCGGACGGAAAGCTCCTACGAGCAGTACTTC.

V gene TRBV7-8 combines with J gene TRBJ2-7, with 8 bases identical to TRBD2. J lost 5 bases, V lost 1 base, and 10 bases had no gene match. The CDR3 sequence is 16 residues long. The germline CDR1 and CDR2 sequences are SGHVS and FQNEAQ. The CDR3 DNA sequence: TGTGCCAGCAGCTTAGGGGTAGCGGGGCTCTCGGACGAGCAGTACTTC. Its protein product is CASSLGVAGLSDEQYF.

CDR3 sequence reads: CSVSDTNSYEQYF. CDR3 coding DNA: TGCAGCGTTAGCGACACCAACTCCTACGAGCAGTACTTC. V gene TRBV29-1 combines with J gene TRBJ2-7, with D uncertain. The CDR3 is made up of 13 amino acids. The V and J ends lost 5 bases and 0 bases respectively, with 11 bases between them. The germline V gene encodes CDR1 SQVTM and CDR2 ANQGSEA.

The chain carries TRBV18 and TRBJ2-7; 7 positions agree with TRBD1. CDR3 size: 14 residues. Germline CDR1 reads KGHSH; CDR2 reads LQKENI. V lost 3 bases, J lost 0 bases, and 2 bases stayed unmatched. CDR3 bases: TGTGCCAGCTCACCGGGACAGAGCTCCTACGAGCAGTACTTC. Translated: CASSPGQSSYEQYF.